This TCR beta chain was retrieved from a study of CD8 T cells in Susac syndrome (dated by TCRdb to the late 2010s). Broadly, across the study: Repertoire sequencing was used to test whether CD8+ T cell activation and differentiation in Susac syndrome was antigen driven. Clonality of the CD8+ T cell repertoire was compared between over ten healthy donors, about 14 Susac syndrome patients and some 15 multiple sclerosis patients.

Broader findings and caveats from the paper: The number of individuals in the TCR sequencing and HLA analysis was recognized as being relatively small.

RNA was extracted using the RNeasy kit, and roughly 0.5 to 1 ug of the RNA was reverse transcribed with random hexamers. The immunoSEQ multiplex PCR assay, covering 54 Vbeta and 13 Jbeta segments, was used to amplify TCR beta CDR3 regions. To correct PCR amplification bias, a synthetic template baseline was used for both primer optimization and computational correction. The paper's data handling went like this. Only productive sequences were kept, with reads annotated to V, D and J genes according to IMGT and analyzed in immunoSEQ Analyzer. To calculate clonality, Shannon entropy was normalized by log2 of the number of productive unique sequences and then subtracted from one. For each patient and control, public and private clones were evaluated within the 100 most prevalent clones. Clones were defined as Susac-specific when absent from the healthy and MS cohorts, from about 1,100 published viral clones and from other ImmuneACCESS disease sequences. TCRdb passed the public sequencing reads through fastp at Q25 and MiXCR, retaining productive beta sequences. Entries are consolidated by CDR3 protein sequence, retaining the most common genes and DNA. V and J calls and clone size were set by TCRdb, not the authors. A total of hundreds of thousands of distinct CDR3 sequences appear in this sample, approximately 89% of them only once. The ten largest clones capture about 0.17% of the sample.

Peripheral blood CD8+ and CD4+ T cells from healthy donors, Susac syndrome patients and multiple sclerosis patients were profiled by high-throughput TCR beta sequencing. Multiple sclerosis controls were treatment-naive patients with stable or active relapsing-remitting disease fulfilling revised McDonald criteria. Bulk CD8+ and CD4+ T cells were purified by magnetic negative isolation, whereas CD8+ TEMRA cells were enriched by FACS. Blood was drawn into EDTA tubes, processed within 24 hours, and PBMCs were isolated by density gradient centrifugation. PBMCs intended for TCR sequencing were frozen in liquid nitrogen and were later thawed in a 37 degrees C water bath. A purity of at least 90% was achieved for sorted or isolated CD4+, CD8+ and CD8+ TEMRA cells. Regarding this clonotype: No antigen is known for it. Within one base of it there is no much larger clone, and no base qualities were kept.

Cut back by 1 base and 2 bases, the V and J ends lie 20 bases apart. The CDR3 has 18 amino acids, counting the end cysteine and phenylalanine. The DNA shown is the 54-base CDR3, in frame from base 1. Looking up the germline V gene (reference sequence) yields CDR1 SEHNR and CDR2 FQNEAQ. The source of this sequence is a human donor with multiple sclerosis. The chain couples TRBV7-9 to TRBJ1-1, with TRBD1 perhaps the D gene, on 6 matching bases. Specimen: CD8+ T cells from PBMCs. The base sequence is TGTGCCAGCAGCTTAGAAGCGGGGGGCAGGCCATTTAACACTGAAGCTTTCTTT. Its protein reads: CASSLEAGGRPFNTEAFF.